Below are 22 T cell receptor beta chains sequenced from a single sample in a study of blood T cell repertoires in COVID-19. Assay: immunoSEQ multiplex PCR; the TCRdb copy retains only in-frame clones and omits some. The sample has about 310,000 clones; roughly 90% are singletons. Input material: PBMCs or T cells enriched from blood (not recorded which). Source of these receptors: a woman aged 18-29 years who had recovered from COVID-19.

CDR3 DNA sequence: TGTGCCAGCAGCCGGGTTTTTGCAACTAATGAAAAACTGTTTTTT. Its translation: CASSRVFATNEKLFF. This chain joins TRBV7-6 and TRBJ1-4; D gene uncertain. V lost 5 bases and J 0 bases, leaving 10 bases between the germline ends. The CDR3 runs 15 residues. Per germline, CDR1 SGHVS and CDR2 FNYEAQ.

The rearrangement uses TRBV5-8 and TRBJ2-3; weak D call: TRBD2 (6 bases). Trimming shortened V by 4 bases and J by 6 bases, and 18 bases separated the two germline ends. The CDR3 runs 15 residues. Germline loops: CDR1 SGHTS, CDR2 YDEGEE. CDR3 protein: CASSDGTYPSDTQYF. The CDR3 nucleotides read TGTGCCAGCAGCGACGGGACTTACCCATCCGATACGCAGTATTTT.

V is TRBV6-6 and J is TRBJ2-1; 15 nucleotides line up with TRBD2. V was pared by 5 bases and J by 3 bases, with 8 bases of the junction left unmatched. CDR1 is MNHNY and CDR2 is SVGAGI in the germline V gene (reference sequence). The CDR3 has 18 residues. The CDR3 loop is CASSPGLAGGWSYNEQFF. In DNA form, the CDR3 reads TGTGCCAGCAGTCCTGGACTAGCGGGGGGGTGGAGCTACAATGAGCAGTTCTTC.

The CDR3 DNA is TGCAGCGCCCCAGGGGCGATGAACACTGAAGCTTTCTTT. Its translation: CSAPGAMNTEAFF. The chain combines TRBV29-1 with TRBJ1-1; perhaps TRBD1 as D (6 bases). The CDR3 runs 13 residues. The V gene lost 7 bases and the J gene lost 0 bases, with 12 bases spanning the gap. Germline V gene data show CDR1 as SQVTM and CDR2 as ANQGSEA.

This clone was seen once. This chain's CDR3 is CASSLTPTVIYGYTF. Here the CDR3 DNA reads TGTGCCAGCAGCTTAACCCCGACAGTAATCTATGGCTACACCTTC. The rearrangement links TRBV7-9 to TRBJ1-2; tentative D call: TRBD1 (5 bases). Germline-derived CDR1 and CDR2 are SEHNR and FQNEAQ (reference sequence). Between the trimmed V and J ends, which lost 2 bases and 4 bases, there was a span of 14 bases. The CDR3 has 15 residues.

In regard to this clone: Other nucleotide sequences in the sample specify the same CDR3. This chain joins TRBV19 and TRBJ2-2, with 8 bases aligning to TRBD2. Germline V gives CDR1 LNHDA, CDR2 SQIVND (reference sequence). CDR3 length: 15 amino acids. The trim removed 3 bases at V and 3 bases at J, leaving 3 bases unmatched. This CDR3 reads CASSIYGGDTGELFF. The CDR3, as DNA: TGTGCCAGTAGTATTTACGGGGGGGACACCGGGGAGCTGTTTTTT.

The chain employs TRBV28 and TRBJ2-3; 15 positions match TRBD2. The V and J ends lost 8 bases and 2 bases, in that order; junction bases with no gene match: 11. CDR1 is MDHEN and CDR2 is SYDVKM in the germline V gene. The CDR3 is made up of 18 amino acids. The CDR3 is CASGLAGGGLRDTDTQYF. The CDR3 DNA sequence: TGTGCCAGCGGACTAGCGGGAGGGGGGCTTCGAGACACAGATACGCAGTATTTT.

V and J are TRBV7-2 and TRBJ2-7, with 10 positions matching TRBD1. J gave up 6 bases and V 5 bases, and 13 bases lay outside the gene matches. The V gene's germline CDR1 is SGHTA and CDR2 FQGNSA. This CDR3 contains 16 residues. CDR3 protein: CASSLLGGTGVSEQYF. CDR3 bases: TGTGCCAGCAGCCTCCTGGGGGGGACAGGGGTTAGCGAGCAGTACTTC. Full variable domain (missing parts from reference TRBV7-2 and TRBJ2-7): GAGVSQSPSNKVTEKGKDVELRCDPISGHTALYWYRQSLGQGLEFLIYFQGNSAPDKSGLPSDRFSAERTGGSVSTLTIQRTQQEDSAVYLCASSLLGGTGVSEQYFGPGTRLTVT.

The rearrangement links TRBV2 to TRBJ1-3; no clear D. Trimming shortened V by 7 bases and J by 1 base, and 8 bases separated the two germline ends. Germline CDR1 SNHLY, CDR2 FYNNEI. This CDR3 region has 13 residues. As DNA, the CDR3 is TGTGCCAGCATTGGACTTTCTGGAAACACCATATATTTT. As protein: CASIGLSGNTIYF.

This clone was counted a single time. This chain links TRBV25-1 with TRBJ2-7; weak D call: TRBD1 (6 bases). From germline, CDR1 is MGHDK and CDR2 SYGVNS. The CDR3 spans 13 residues. CDR3 DNA sequence: TGTGCAAGCGAGGCAGGGGCTGGCTACGAGCAGTACTTC. It translates to CASEAGAGYEQYF.

The gene calls are TRBV5-4 and TRBJ2-2; maybe TRBD1 (6 bases). This CDR3 has 16 amino acids. CDR1 is SGHNT and CDR2 is YYREEE in the germline V gene (reference sequence). V gave up 0 bases and J gave up 6 bases, with 15 bases separating them. The CDR3 protein is CASSLGTGLSPGELFF. The CDR3 nucleotides are TGTGCCAGCAGCTTGGGCACAGGGTTGAGCCCCGGGGAGCTGTTTTTT.

The V call is TRBV28, the J call TRBJ1-1; tentative D call: TRBD1 (6 bases). The CDR3 is made up of 14 amino acids. Trimming left V 5 bases short and J 3 bases short, with 13 bases between. Germline V gene data show CDR1 as MDHEN and CDR2 as SYDVKM. CDR3 DNA sequence: TGTGCCAGCAGTGCCTTCAACAGGGACACTGAAGCTTTCTTT. The encoded protein is CASSAFNRDTEAFF.

This clone appeared once. The rearrangement links TRBV6-5 to TRBJ2-2; tentative D call: TRBD2 (6 bases). V shed 8 bases and J shed 7 bases, with 20 bases lying between them. The CDR3 is 15 residues long. Germline V gives CDR1 MNHEY, CDR2 SVGAGI. Written as DNA, the CDR3 is TGTGCCAGCCAAGGATCTAGCGCCTGGGGCGGGGAGCTGTTTTTT. This gives the protein CASQGSSAWGGELFF.

This clone came up once. This chain joins TRBV5-4 and TRBJ1-6; TRBD1 agrees at 7 bases. Germline V gene sequence: CDR1 SGHNT, CDR2 YYREEE (reference sequence). The CDR3 spans 16 residues. The ends lost 1 base at V and 7 bases at J; junction bases unmatched: 8. CDR3 protein: CASSLTPGQLNSPLHF. The CDR3 nucleotides are TGTGCCAGCAGCTTGACCCCGGGACAGCTAAATTCACCCCTCCACTTT.

The chain links TRBV6-8 to TRBJ1-2; 7 bases align to TRBD1. The CDR3 extends over 16 amino acids. CDR1 and CDR2 (germline): MNHGY, SAAAGT. V shed 6 bases, J shed 5 bases, and the junction held 15 bases outside the gene matches. In DNA form, the CDR3 reads TGTGCCAGCAGATCAGACGACAGGGTGCTAAGGTATGGCTACACCTTC. Residues: CASRSDDRVLRYGYTF.

The V call is TRBV25-1, the J call TRBJ2-7; 7 bases map to TRBD2. Unmatched junction bases numbered 12, after V lost 0 bases and J lost 4 bases. Germline CDR1 reads MGHDK; CDR2 reads SYGVNS. The CDR3 has 17 amino acids. The CDR3 nucleotides read TGTGCCAGCAGTGAATATGGTGGGAGGGCTCTGTCGTACGAGCAGTACTTC. It encodes CASSEYGGRALSYEQYF.

This clone was detected only a few times. The chain uses TRBV7-2 and TRBJ1-2; D may be TRBD1 (5 bases). This CDR3 region has 14 residues. Trimming removed 0 bases from V and 8 bases from J, with 13 bases in between. Germline CDR1 SGHTA, CDR2 FQGNSA. CDR3: CASSLAYDSYGYTF. The CDR3 DNA is TGTGCCAGCAGCTTAGCATATGACAGTTACGGCTACACCTTC.

This chain joins TRBV5-5 and TRBJ1-2, with no clear D. The CDR3 spans 16 residues. V lost 4 bases and J lost 5, with 21 bases in between. The germline CDR1 and CDR2 sequences are SGHKS and YYEKEE (reference sequence). CDR3 protein: CASSGEGARPLYGYTF. The CDR3 bases are TGTGCCAGCAGCGGGGAGGGCGCTCGCCCGCTATATGGCTACACCTTC.

The chain carries TRBV18 and TRBJ2-3, with 12 bases matching TRBD2. With 1 base clipped from V and 3 bases from J, the junction kept 2 bases outside the gene matches. This CDR3 has 16 amino acids. CDR1 is KGHSH and CDR2 is LQKENI in the germline V gene. The CDR3 nucleotides are TGTGCCAGCTCACCACGACTAGCGGGAGTAACAGATACGCAGTATTTT. Protein product: CASSPRLAGVTDTQYF.

The chain couples TRBV4-1 to TRBJ1-1, with D perhaps matching TRBD1 (5 bases). Germline V gene sequence: CDR1 MGHRA, CDR2 YSYEKL. The CDR3 has 18 residues. V was cut by 4 bases and J by 4 bases, with 25 bases left in between. Written as DNA, the CDR3 is TGCGCCAGCAGCCGTTCGGCCAGGGATTTTTTCCGGCCCACTGAAGCTTTCTTT. Translation: CASSRSARDFFRPTEAFF.

This clone has only one observation. The same CDR3 is also encoded by other DNA sequences in this sample. V is TRBV24-1 and J is TRBJ2-1; D not resolved. Germline V CDR1 and CDR2: KGHDR, SFDVKD. Trimming took off 4 bases at V and 2 bases at J, with 8 bases between the two ends. CDR3 length: 14 residues. The DNA for the CDR3 is TGTGCCACCAGTGACTCGCGCACCTACAATGAGCAGTTCTTC. Translated: CATSDSRTYNEQFF.

CDR3: CASSPYRAGELFF. In DNA, the CDR3 is TGTGCCAGCAGCCCATACAGGGCCGGGGAGCTGTTTTTT. The chain links TRBV14 to TRBJ2-2, with D possibly being TRBD1 (6 bases). CDR1 is SGHDN, CDR2 FVKESK, per germline. V lost 4 bases and J lost 6, with 9 bases in between. This CDR3 is 13 amino acids long.